This T cell receptor beta chain stems from a study of Ad26.COV2.S vaccination and SARS-CoV-2 variants. Study conclusions and caveats: Vaccine and placebo groups showed comparable non-spike TCR breadth.

Treatment denoted: around 19 received Ad26.COV2.S at low or high dose, single or two shots; 5 received placebo; per-sample allocation not given. Samples were taken on day 63 after the first vaccine or placebo injection. Assay: immunoSEQ multiplex PCR; the TCRdb copy retains only in-frame clones and omits some. The sample lists about 400,000 clones; 85% to 90% were seen once. Note on this clone: Its antigen is unidentified.

The clonotype comes from a person between 18 and 65 years old who received the Ad26.COV2.S COVID-19 vaccine or a placebo. The sample was peripheral blood, taken in a trial of Ad26.COV2.S vaccine versus placebo.

CDR3 nucleotides: TGTGCCAGCAGCTTAGGAATTCCGGTCTCGGACTATGGCTACACCTTC. This sequence encodes CASSLGIPVSDYGYTF. The chain is built from TRBV7-8 and TRBJ1-2; D is unclear. Per germline, CDR1 SGHVS and CDR2 FQNEAQ. The CDR3 totals 16 residues. V lost 1 base and J lost 3, with 15 bases in between.